This T cell receptor beta chain came from a study of T cells after posttransplantation cyclophosphamide. The method was immunoSEQ multiplex PCR; TCRdb's version includes in-frame clones alone and lacks a portion of them. The data contain about 11,000 clones, about 82% of them seen just once; the ten biggest clones take up around 5%. Cyclophosphamide on days +3 and +4 followed busulfan-fludarabine conditioning and a marrow graft. The sample in question was PBMCs, obtained after allogeneic stem cell transplant with posttransplant cyclophosphamide. The sequence was collected from a female patient aged 50-60 years who received an allogeneic stem cell transplant from a related donor, was CMV-positive, and had no GVHD. A subset of T cells may come from the graft donor.

In DNA form, the CDR3 reads TGCAGCGGGGATGCGGGGCCCAACTATGGCTACACCTTC. This translates into CSGDAGPNYGYTF. The chain recombines TRBV29-1 with TRBJ1-2; D perhaps matches TRBD1 (5 bases). Germline CDR1 reads SQVTM; CDR2 reads ANQGSEA. Between the trimmed V and J ends, which lost 7 bases and 2 bases, there was a span of 14 bases. The CDR3 covers 13 residues.